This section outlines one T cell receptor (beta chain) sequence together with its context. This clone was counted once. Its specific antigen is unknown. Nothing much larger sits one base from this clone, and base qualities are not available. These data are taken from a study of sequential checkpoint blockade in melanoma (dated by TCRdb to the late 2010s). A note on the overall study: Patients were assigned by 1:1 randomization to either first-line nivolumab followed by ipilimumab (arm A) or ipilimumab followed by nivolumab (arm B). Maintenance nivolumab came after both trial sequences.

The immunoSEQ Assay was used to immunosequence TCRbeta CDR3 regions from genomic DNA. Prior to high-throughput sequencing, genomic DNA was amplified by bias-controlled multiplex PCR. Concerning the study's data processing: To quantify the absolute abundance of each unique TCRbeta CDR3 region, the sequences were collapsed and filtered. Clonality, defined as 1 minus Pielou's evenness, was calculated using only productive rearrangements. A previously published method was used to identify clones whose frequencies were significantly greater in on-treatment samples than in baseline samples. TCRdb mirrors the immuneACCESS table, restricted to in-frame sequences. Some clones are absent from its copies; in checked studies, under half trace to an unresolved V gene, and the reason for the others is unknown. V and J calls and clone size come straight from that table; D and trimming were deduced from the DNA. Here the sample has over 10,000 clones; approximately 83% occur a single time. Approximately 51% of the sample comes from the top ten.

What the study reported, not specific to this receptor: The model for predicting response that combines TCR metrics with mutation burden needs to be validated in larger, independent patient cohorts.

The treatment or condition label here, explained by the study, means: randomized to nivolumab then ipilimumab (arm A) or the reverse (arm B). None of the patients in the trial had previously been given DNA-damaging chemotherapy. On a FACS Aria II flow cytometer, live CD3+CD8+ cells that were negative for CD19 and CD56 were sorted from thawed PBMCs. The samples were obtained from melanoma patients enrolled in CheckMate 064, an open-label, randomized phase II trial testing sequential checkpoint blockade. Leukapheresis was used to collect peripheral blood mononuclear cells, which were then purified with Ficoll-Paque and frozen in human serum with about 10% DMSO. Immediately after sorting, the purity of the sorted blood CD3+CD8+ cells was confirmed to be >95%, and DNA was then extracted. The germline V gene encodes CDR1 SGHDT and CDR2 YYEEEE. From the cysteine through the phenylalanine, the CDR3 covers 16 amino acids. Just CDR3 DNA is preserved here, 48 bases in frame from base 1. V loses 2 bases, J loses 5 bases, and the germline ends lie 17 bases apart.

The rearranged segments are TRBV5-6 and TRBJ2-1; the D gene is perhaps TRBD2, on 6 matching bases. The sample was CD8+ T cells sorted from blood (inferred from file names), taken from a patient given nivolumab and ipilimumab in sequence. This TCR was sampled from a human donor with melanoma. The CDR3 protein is CASSFLRRDLDNEQFF. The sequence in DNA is TGTGCCAGCAGCTTCCTTAGGAGGGATTTAGACAATGAGCAGTTCTTC. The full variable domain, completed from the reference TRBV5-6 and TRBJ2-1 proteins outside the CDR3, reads DAGVTQSPTHLIKTRGQQVTLRCSPKSGHDTVSWYQQALGQGPQFIFQYYEEEERQRGNFPDRFSGHQFPNYSSELNVNALLLGDSALYLCASSFLRRDLDNEQFFGPGTRLTVL.